This TCR beta chain derives from a study of cytomegalovirus exposure and HLA in healthy donors. Study results and caveats: An analysis done earlier found most TCR beta V segments productive about 87% or about 30% of the time. Most TCR sequences were seen very rarely across donors, but some public TCRs occurred in many. The authors later linked a missense DCLRE1C variant to TCR beta V- and J-gene trimming.

There are 14 residues in the CDR3. The V end lost 0 bases, the J end lost 5 bases, and 8 bases lay between the germline ends. Germline-derived CDR1 and CDR2 are SGDLS and YYNGEE. Vbeta (60) and Jbeta (13) primers were used in the PCR. Using immunoSEQ multiplex PCR, the repertoire was profiled, and TCRdb retains in-frame clones only, with some absent. Of around 120,000 clones in the sample, around 70% were seen once. The donors, nominally healthy at sampling, likely had unrecorded immune exposures. About this clone itself: The target antigen is unknown.

The sequence derives from a young woman in good health and CMV-seronegative. Sequencing input: PBMCs. The V call is TRBV9, the J call TRBJ2-2, with a tentative D call TRBD2 (6 bases). The DNA for the CDR3 is TGTGCCAGCAGCGTAGAGGAGGGGACCGGGGAGCTGTTTTTT. Its protein product is CASSVEEGTGELFF.